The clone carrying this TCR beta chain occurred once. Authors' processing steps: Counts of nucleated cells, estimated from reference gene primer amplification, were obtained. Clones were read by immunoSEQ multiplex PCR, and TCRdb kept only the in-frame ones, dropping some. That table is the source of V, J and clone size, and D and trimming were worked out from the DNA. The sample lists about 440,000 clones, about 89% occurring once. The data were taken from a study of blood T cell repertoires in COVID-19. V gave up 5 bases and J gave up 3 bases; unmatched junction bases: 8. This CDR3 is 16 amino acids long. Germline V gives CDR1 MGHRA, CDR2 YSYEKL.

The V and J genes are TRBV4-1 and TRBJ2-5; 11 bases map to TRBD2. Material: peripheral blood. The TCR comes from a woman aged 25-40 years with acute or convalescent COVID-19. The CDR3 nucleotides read TGCGCCAGCAGCACCCGACTAGCGGGGAGAGAAGAGACCCAGTACTTC. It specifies CASSTRLAGREETQYF.